This passage covers 29 T cell receptor beta chains from one sample sequenced in a study of naive and memory T cell subsets. The study's findings and limits: Possibly reflecting memory cells re-expressing CD45RA, a few larger clonotypes occurred in naive repertoires, especially CD8.

These receptors' targets are unknown. An equimolar mix of two oligonucleotides served as the beta constant-region primer for TRBC1 and TRBC2. The ligated cDNA underwent four PCR rounds using SP2 and nested alpha and beta constant-region primers. From the UMI-ligation and nested PCR reads, TCRdb called clonotypes with MiXCR, one entry per CDR3 protein. The sample holds about 150,000 distinct CDR3 sequences; 22% are singletons and the top ten take about 0.11%. The sample was naive CD4+ T cells from blood. Receptors were obtained from a human donor in good health.

This clonotype has more than one count but fewer than ten. V and J are TRBV5-1 and TRBJ1-1, with 8 bases identical to TRBD1. The V and J ends lost 4 bases and 1 base, in that order; junction bases with no gene match: 9. There are 16 residues in the CDR3. Germline V lookup: CDR1 SGHRS, CDR2 YFSETQ. The DNA for the CDR3 is TGCGCCAGCAGCAATCAGGGGGCCTTAACGAACACTGAAGCTTTCTTT. This sequence encodes CASSNQGALTNTEAFF.

This clonotype occurred a few times. V is TRBV6-1 and J is TRBJ1-2; 11 nucleotides align to TRBD1. With 7 bases clipped from V and 7 bases from J, the junction kept 5 bases outside the gene matches. The CDR3 is 13 amino acids. Germline V gives CDR1 MNHNS, CDR2 SASEGT. Written as DNA, the CDR3 is TGTGCCAGCAAGGGACAGGGGGAGGCTGGCTACACCTTC. Translated: CASKGQGEAGYTF.

This clonotype was found a few times. The V gene is TRBV15, the J gene TRBJ1-1; D is unclear. Trimming removed 3 bases from V and 1 base from J, with 6 bases in between. The CDR3 consists of 13 residues. Germline CDR1 is LNHNV and CDR2 is YYDKDF (reference sequence). Here the CDR3 DNA reads TGTGCCACCAGCAGCAATTGGAACACTGAAGCTTTCTTT. As protein: CATSSNWNTEAFF.

This clonotype has just a few counts. This chain connects TRBV6-5 to TRBJ1-3; D is unresolved. There are 14 residues in the CDR3. The V and J ends lost 6 bases and 0 bases respectively, with 9 bases between them. CDR1 is MNHEY, CDR2 SVGAGI, per germline. For the CDR3, the DNA is TGTGCCAGCAGGGACGTCTACTCTGGAAACACCATATATTTT. This gives the protein CASRDVYSGNTIYF.

This clonotype came up a few times. V is TRBV2 and J is TRBJ1-1; D not resolved. The CDR3 has 14 residues. Looked up from germline, CDR1 is SNHLY and CDR2 is FYNNEI. The ends were cut back, 6 bases at V and 0 bases at J, with 11 bases in the middle. CDR3 bases: TGTGCCAGCAGCGCGAGTAAATTGAACACTGAAGCTTTCTTT. It specifies CASSASKLNTEAFF. Combining the CDR3 with reference TRBV2 and TRBJ1-1 gives the whole variable domain EPEVTQTPSHQVTQMGQEVILRCVPISNHLYFYWYRQILGQKVEFLVSFYNNEISEKSEIFDDQFSVERPDGSNFTLKIRSTKLEDSAMYFCASSASKLNTEAFFGQGTRLTVV.

This clonotype was recorded many times. This chain uses TRBV27 with TRBJ1-6; the D is unclear. This CDR3 has 17 residues. Germline CDR1 and CDR2: MNHEY and SMNVEV (reference sequence). V lost 5 bases and J 4 bases, leaving 18 bases between the germline ends. CDR3 protein: CASSPDLSGSYNSPLHF. CDR3 bases: TGTGCCAGCAGTCCCGATCTTAGCGGCTCTTATAATTCACCCCTCCACTTT.

This clonotype has only a few counts. The CDR3 DNA sequence: TGTGCCAGCAGTCGCGGGGGAGGGAATGAAAAACTGTTTTTT. It encodes CASSRGGGNEKLFF. The chain joins TRBV6-6 to TRBJ1-4; TRBD1 might be the D (5 bases). The CDR3 length is 14 residues. Germline assignment: CDR1 MNHNY and CDR2 SVGAGI (reference sequence). V lost 5 bases to trimming and J lost 5 bases, with 12 bases between them.

This clonotype was detected only a few times. This sequence joins TRBV7-8 and TRBJ1-1; 7 nucleotides line up with TRBD1. The J segment lost 0 bases and the V segment lost 0 bases, leaving 16 bases of the junction unmatched. This CDR3 is 20 amino acids long. CDR1 is SGHVS, CDR2 FQNEAQ, per germline. This CDR3 is CASSLALGLTGPVMNTEAFF. The CDR3 DNA follows: TGTGCCAGCAGCTTAGCCTTAGGGCTGACAGGGCCCGTAATGAACACTGAAGCTTTCTTT.

The genes are TRBV6-2 or TRBV6-3 and TRBJ2-7, with 12 nucleotides matching TRBD2. V was pared by 6 bases and J by 0 bases, with 6 bases of the junction left unmatched. Germline CDR1 MNHEY, CDR2 SVGEGT. The CDR3 extends over 16 amino acids. This CDR3 is CASSPGLAGPSYEQYF. The CDR3 DNA follows: TGTGCCAGCAGCCCGGGACTAGCGGGCCCCTCCTACGAGCAGTACTTC.

This clonotype was observed a handful of times. The chain carries TRBV2 and TRBJ2-7, with D tentatively TRBD2 (6 bases). The CDR3 sequence is 14 residues long. In germline, CDR1 is SNHLY, CDR2 FYNNEI. Trimming pared 8 bases from V and 0 bases from J, leaving 14 bases between. The CDR3 protein is CASFGDWPSYEQYF. As DNA, the CDR3 is TGTGCCAGCTTTGGGGACTGGCCCTCCTACGAGCAGTACTTC.

This clonotype was detected ten times or more. The V gene is TRBV29-1, the J gene TRBJ2-6; possibly TRBD1 or TRBD2 for D (5 bases each). CDR1 is SQVTM and CDR2 is ANQGSEA in the germline V gene. CDR3 length equals 14 residues. The V gene lost 7 bases and the J gene lost 2 bases, with 12 bases spanning the gap. This chain's CDR3 is CSARMGAGANVLTF. CDR3 in DNA: TGCAGCGCAAGAATGGGGGCTGGGGCCAACGTCCTGACTTTC.

CDR3 sequence reads: CASSLGSLAGLTGELFF. CDR3 coding DNA: TGTGCCAGCAGCTTAGGATCGCTAGCGGGACTCACCGGGGAGCTGTTTTTT. The rearrangement uses TRBV7-6 and TRBJ2-2, with TRBD2 identical over 9 bases. Germline V lookup: CDR1 SGHVS, CDR2 FNYEAQ. The ends lost 1 base at V and 4 bases at J; junction bases unmatched: 7. The CDR3 loop spans 17 amino acids.

The rearrangement uses TRBV6-2 or TRBV6-3 and TRBJ1-1, with D maybe TRBD1 (6 bases). The ends were cut back, 5 bases at V and 9 bases at J, with 16 bases in the middle. Per the germline V gene, CDR1 is MNHEY and CDR2 is SVGEGT. The CDR3 has 13 amino acids. The CDR3 DNA sequence: TGTGCCAGCAGTCCCGGACAGAATCTCAAAGCTTTCTTT. The encoded protein is CASSPGQNLKAFF.

The genes are TRBV27 and TRBJ1-5; 7 nucleotides match TRBD1. The CDR3 loop spans 16 amino acids. With 8 bases clipped from V and 3 bases from J, the junction kept 13 bases outside the gene matches. Germline V lookup: CDR1 MNHEY, CDR2 SMNVEV (reference sequence). The CDR3 bases are TGTGCCAGCGGTATTTTAGGGGGCAGCCTCAATCAGCCCCAGCATTTT. Protein product: CASGILGGSLNQPQHF.

V and J are TRBV6-5 and TRBJ2-7; TRBD2 agrees at 7 bases. The germline V gene has CDR1 MNHEY and CDR2 SVGAGI. This CDR3 is built from 16 residues. V gave up 5 bases and J gave up 3 bases; unmatched junction bases: 13. The CDR3 DNA sequence: TGTGCCAGCAGTCAAGGCTCCTCGGGGGGATTCTACGAGCAGTACTTC. Amino acid sequence: CASSQGSSGGFYEQYF.

The V call is TRBV18, the J call TRBJ1-4; 7 bases agree with TRBD1. Germline CDR1 is KGHSH and CDR2 is LQKENI. The junction had 4 bases not matched to a gene; V was cut back by 3 bases and J by 0 bases. The CDR3 length is 16 residues. The chain's CDR3 is CASSPGQQATNEKLFF. The CDR3 coding sequence is TGTGCCAGCTCACCGGGACAGCAAGCAACTAATGAAAAACTGTTTTTT.

The chain uses TRBV15 and TRBJ2-1; 8 bases map to TRBD2. CDR1 is LNHNV, CDR2 YYDKDF, per germline (reference sequence). The CDR3 extends over 15 amino acids. Losses at the gene ends were 3 bases for V and 7 bases for J; bases not matched to a gene: 8. This CDR3 is CATSSRRREVNEQFF. The DNA for the CDR3 is TGTGCCACCAGCAGCCGCCGGCGGGAGGTGAATGAGCAGTTCTTC. Variable domain in full (rest from reference TRBV15 and TRBJ2-1): DAMVIQNPRYQVTQFGKPVTLSCSQTLNHNVMYWYQQKSSQAPKLLFHYYDKDFNNEADTPDNFQSRRPNTSFCFLDIRSPGLGDTAMYLCATSSRRREVNEQFFGPGTRLTVL.

This clonotype was recorded a few times. The V call is TRBV18, the J call TRBJ1-5; D might be TRBD1 (6 bases). The CDR3 extends over 14 amino acids. V was shortened by 1 base and J by 5 bases, with 9 bases between the two germline ends. CDR1 KGHSH and CDR2 LQKENI come from the germline V gene. CDR3 in DNA: TGTGCCAGCTCACCACAGACAGGCCATCAGCCCCAGCATTTT. The encoded protein is CASSPQTGHQPQHF. Filled out from reference TRBV18 and TRBJ1-5, the complete variable domain reads NAGVMQNPRHLVRRRGQEARLRCSPMKGHSHVYWYRQLPEEGLKFMVYLQKENIIDESGMPKERFSAEFPKEGPSILRIQQVVRGDSAAYFCASSPQTGHQPQHFGDGTRLSIL.

This clonotype has more than one count but fewer than ten. This chain connects TRBV30 to TRBJ1-5, with D unclear. This CDR3 is 13 amino acids long. The V and J ends lost 2 bases and 0 bases respectively, with 5 bases between them. The V gene's germline CDR1 is GTSNPN and CDR2 SVGIG (reference sequence). CDR3: CAWSPDSNQPQHF. For the CDR3, the DNA is TGTGCCTGGAGTCCAGATAGCAATCAGCCCCAGCATTTT.

The chain joins TRBV12-3 or TRBV12-4 to TRBJ2-1, with 9 bases that match TRBD2. The CDR3 is 17 amino acids. V was pared by 0 bases and J by 7 bases, with 10 bases of the junction left unmatched. The CDR3 DNA reads as TGTGCCAGCAGTTTAGCGACCGCGGGAGGGCCCGGAAATGAGCAGTTCTTC. Protein product: CASSLATAGGPGNEQFF.

The gene calls are TRBV5-1 and TRBJ2-2; 9 nucleotides line up with TRBD1. The germline gives CDR1 SGHRS, CDR2 YFSETQ. The CDR3 loop spans 14 amino acids. V shed 5 bases, J shed 4 bases, and the junction held 3 bases outside the gene matches. The chain's CDR3 is CASSNRGLTGELFF. For the CDR3, the DNA is TGCGCCAGCAGTAACAGGGGGCTCACCGGGGAGCTGTTTTTT.

This clonotype showed up just a few times. The chain has TRBV20-1 and TRBJ1-5, with TRBD1 matching over 7 bases. CDR1 is DFQATT and CDR2 is SNEGSKA in the germline V gene (reference sequence). V trimming: 6 bases; J trimming: 4 bases; junction bases outside the gene matches: 9. This CDR3 is built from 14 residues. CDR3 protein: CSAPPGGRNQPQHF. The CDR3 DNA follows: TGCAGTGCCCCCCCAGGGGGACGAAATCAGCCCCAGCATTTT.

V and J are TRBV20-1 and TRBJ1-5, with D unresolved. CDR3 length: 13 residues. Germline loops: CDR1 DFQATT, CDR2 SNEGSKA (reference sequence). Trimming removed 5 bases from V and 7 bases from J, with 15 bases in between. CDR3: CSAYERVQQPQHF. The CDR3 DNA follows: TGCAGTGCTTATGAGAGGGTACAACAGCCCCAGCATTTT.

The chain uses TRBV28 and TRBJ2-2; 14 bases are a match to TRBD2. V dropped 4 bases and J dropped 4; count of bases not matched to a gene: 2. The CDR3 covers 16 residues. Germline values: CDR1 MDHEN, CDR2 SYDVKM. The CDR3 spells CASSSGTSGGTGELFF. For the CDR3, the DNA is TGTGCCAGCAGTTCCGGGACTAGCGGGGGCACCGGGGAGCTGTTTTTT.

The chain uses TRBV20-1 and TRBJ2-1, with 15 positions matching TRBD2. The V and J ends lost 5 bases and 4 bases, in that order; junction bases with no gene match: 6. This CDR3 region has 16 residues. CDR1 is DFQATT and CDR2 is SNEGSKA in the germline V gene (reference sequence). CDR3 DNA: TGCAGTGCTGGGGGACTAGCGGGAGGAATTTACAATGAGCAGTTCTTC. It codes for CSAGGLAGGIYNEQFF.

The chain links TRBV7-2 to TRBJ2-7, with 8 bases identical to TRBD2. The J segment lost 7 bases and the V segment lost 6 bases, leaving 14 bases of the junction unmatched. This CDR3 is 15 amino acids long. Germline assignment: CDR1 SGHTA and CDR2 FQGNSA. CDR3: CASSYSGRATNEQYF. As DNA, the CDR3 is TGTGCCAGCAGTTACAGCGGGAGAGCCACTAATGAGCAGTACTTC.

V is TRBV14 and J is TRBJ2-1; 11 bases match TRBD2. CDR3 size: 16 residues. Looked up from germline, CDR1 is SGHDN and CDR2 is FVKESK. With V trimmed by 4 bases and J by 6 bases, 8 bases remained unmatched. CDR3 region: CASSPSGRTGRNEQFF. The CDR3 coding sequence is TGTGCCAGCAGCCCTAGCGGGAGGACGGGCCGCAATGAGCAGTTCTTC.

This chain connects TRBV6-5 to TRBJ1-5; no definite D call. Germline V gene data show CDR1 as MNHEY and CDR2 as SVGAGI. CDR3 length: 15 residues. Trimming left V 5 bases short and J 3 bases short, with 14 bases between. The CDR3 protein is CASSPRDGHNQPQHF. DNA of the CDR3: TGTGCCAGCAGTCCTCGTGATGGCCACAATCAGCCCCAGCATTTT.

This clonotype was counted between two and nine times. This chain connects TRBV3-1 to TRBJ2-1; 13 bases map to TRBD2. V dropped 4 bases and J dropped 6; count of bases not matched to a gene: 3. The CDR3 runs to 15 residues. The germline CDR1 and CDR2 sequences are LGHDT and YNNKEL (reference sequence). The CDR3 nucleotides read TGTGCCAGCAGCCCGGGACTAGCGGGAACCAATGAGCAGTTCTTC. Encoded protein: CASSPGLAGTNEQFF.